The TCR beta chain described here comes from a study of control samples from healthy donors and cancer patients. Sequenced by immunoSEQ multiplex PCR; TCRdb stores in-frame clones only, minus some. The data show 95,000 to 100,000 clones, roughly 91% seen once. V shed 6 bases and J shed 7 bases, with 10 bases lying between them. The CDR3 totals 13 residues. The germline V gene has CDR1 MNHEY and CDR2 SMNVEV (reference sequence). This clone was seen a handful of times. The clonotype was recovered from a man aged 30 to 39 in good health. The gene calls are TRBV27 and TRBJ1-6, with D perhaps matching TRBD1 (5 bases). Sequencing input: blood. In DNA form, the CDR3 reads TGTGCCAGCAGGGGAGGGGCGAATTCACCCCTCCACTTT. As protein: CASRGGANSPLHF.